The next 22 T cell receptor beta chains were all read from a single sample in a study of T cells expressing NK-cell markers. TCRdb derives one entry per CDR3 protein from the 5' RACE reads, leaving out DNA. The ten most abundant clones cover more than 1.4% of a sample with some 440,000 distinct CDR3 sequences. The sequenced material came from blood T cells: a sorted CD56 or NKG2C T cell subset, CD4+ or CD8+ T cells, or bulk PBMC T cells (not recorded which). The receptors stem from a woman aged 50 to 65 in good health.

The CDR3 loop is CASSLLRRAAGELFF. The V and J genes are TRBV7-2 and TRBJ2-2; there is no DNA to check the TCRdb D call of TRBD2. The germline CDR1 and CDR2 sequences are SGHTA and FQGNSA. The length of the CDR3 is 15 residues.

V is TRBV7-8 and J is TRBJ2-7. The CDR3 covers 12 residues. CDR1 and CDR2 from the germline V gene are SGHVS and FQNEAQ. The CDR3 reads CASSEDLYEQYF.

CDR3 sequence reads: CASSQRRSTDTQYF. This chain uses TRBV14 with TRBJ2-3. Germline-derived CDR1 and CDR2 are SGHDN and FVKESK. The CDR3 length is 14 residues.

CDR3 region: CATSTARTKQETQYF. The chain couples TRBV2 to TRBJ2-5; TCRdb indicates TRBD2, and absent DNA this call remains unverified. CDR3 length: 15 amino acids. The germline CDR1 and CDR2 sequences are SNHLY and FYNNEI. Looking up the rest from reference TRBV2 and TRBJ2-5 gives the full variable domain: EPEVTQTPSHQVTQMGQEVILRCVPISNHLYFYWYRQILGQKVEFLVSFYNNEISEKSEIFDDQFSVERPDGSNFTLKIRSTKLEDSAMYFCATSTARTKQETQYFGPGTRLLVL.

This chain joins TRBV15 and TRBJ1-6; TCRdb calls TRBD1, which cannot be checked without DNA. This CDR3 has 16 residues. Germline CDR1 and CDR2: LNHNV and YYDKDF (reference sequence). CDR3 protein: CATSRDLTGVNSPLHF.

The chain has TRBV3-1 and TRBJ2-7; TCRdb returns TRBD2, unconfirmable since there is no DNA. Germline values: CDR1 LGHDT, CDR2 YNNKEL (reference sequence). The CDR3 runs 11 residues. CDR3 amino acids: CASSQDEGPYF.

The rearrangement links TRBV10-2 to TRBJ2-7; without DNA, the TCRdb call of TRBD2 cannot be checked. Per the germline V gene, CDR1 is WSHSY and CDR2 is SAAADI. The CDR3 consists of 16 residues. The CDR3 region is CASSRPLAGLSYEQYF.

The V and J genes are TRBV29-1 and TRBJ2-3; TCRdb indicates TRBD2, and absent DNA this call remains unverified. Germline CDR1 is SQVTM and CDR2 is ANQGSEA. The CDR3 is made up of 15 amino acids. This CDR3 is CSVDLSRAEADTQYF.

V and J are TRBV7-6 and TRBJ2-7; lacking DNA, the TRBD1 call made by TCRdb goes unchecked. Germline V gene lookup returns CDR1 SGHVS and CDR2 FNYEAQ. CDR3 length: 15 amino acids. The CDR3 sequence: CASSSSFGKAYEQYF.

The V call is TRBV19, the J call TRBJ2-1; absent DNA, TCRdb's TRBD1 call cannot be checked. The CDR3 covers 17 residues. CDR1 is LNHDA and CDR2 is SQIVND in the germline V gene (reference sequence). This CDR3 reads CASSIVAAGTAVDEQFF.

The rearrangement joins TRBV20-1 to TRBJ1-2. This CDR3 comprises 12 residues. From germline, CDR1 is DFQATT and CDR2 SNEGSKA (reference sequence). The CDR3 region is CSARVNSYGYTF.

J is TRBJ2-5 and V is TRBV5-1; with no DNA, the TCRdb D assignment of TRBD2 cannot be verified. In germline, CDR1 is SGHRS, CDR2 YFSETQ. CDR3 length equals 16 residues. CDR3: CASSEDWTGSAGTQYF. Complete variable domain (other parts from reference TRBV5-1 and TRBJ2-5): KAGVTQTPRYLIKTRGQQVTLSCSPISGHRSVSWYQQTPGQGLQFLFEYFSETQRNKGNFPGRFSGRQFSNSRSEMNVSTLELGDSALYLCASSEDWTGSAGTQYFGPGTRLLVL.

V and J are TRBV20-1 and TRBJ2-3; as DNA is missing, the TRBD2 call by TCRdb cannot be tested. CDR1 and CDR2 from the germline V gene are DFQATT and SNEGSKA (reference sequence). This CDR3 contains 16 residues. CDR3 in amino acids: CSARSPAGGPGDTQYF.

The rearrangement joins TRBV7-6 to TRBJ2-7; the TRBD1 assignment by TCRdb is unverifiable without DNA. Germline CDR1 is SGHVS and CDR2 is FNYEAQ. The CDR3 totals 15 residues. This chain's CDR3 is CASSLGTGNSYEQYF.

This chain links TRBV4-1 with TRBJ2-5; the D call of TRBD1 rests on TCRdb alone, since no DNA is present to check it. CDR1 and CDR2 from the germline V gene are MGHRA and YSYEKL. This CDR3 has 14 amino acids. CDR3 in amino acids: CASSPPDRMETQYF.

The rearrangement joins TRBV11-3 to TRBJ2-3; TCRdb indicates TRBD2, and absent DNA this call remains unverified. From germline, CDR1 is SGHNT and CDR2 YENEEA. CDR3 length: 14 residues. The CDR3 is CASSLLVATDTQYF.

The chain recombines TRBV3-1 with TRBJ2-1; TCRdb reports TRBD2, a call that lacks DNA to check it against. CDR1 and CDR2 from the germline V gene are LGHDT and YNNKEL (reference sequence). This CDR3 comprises 16 residues. CDR3 region: CASSSHGLAGMWEQFF.

The chain combines TRBV5-1 with TRBJ2-7. Per the germline V gene, CDR1 is SGHRS and CDR2 is YFSETQ. The CDR3 sequence is 16 residues long. The CDR3 is CASSLKWRKKKYEQYF.

V gene TRBV7-9 combines with J gene TRBJ2-1; the TRBD2 assignment by TCRdb is unverifiable without DNA. The CDR3 runs 15 residues. CDR1 SEHNR and CDR2 FQNEAQ come from the germline V gene (reference sequence). CDR3 amino acids: CASSFRGWSYNEQFF.

The chain carries TRBV12-3 or TRBV12-4 and TRBJ2-4; TCRdb proposes TRBD1, but this gene call is untestable without DNA. This CDR3 contains 16 residues. CDR3 sequence: CASSFNRGNSKNIQYF.

CDR3 region: CASNSGSSDTQYF. The chain couples TRBV5-1 to TRBJ2-3; the TCRdb call, TRBD2, lacks DNA for checking. This CDR3 is 13 amino acids long. CDR1 is SGHRS, CDR2 YFSETQ, per germline.

The V and J genes are TRBV9 and TRBJ1-1. The germline gives CDR1 SGDLS, CDR2 YYNGEE. This CDR3 is 15 amino acids long. The CDR3 region is CASSVELGTSREAFF.